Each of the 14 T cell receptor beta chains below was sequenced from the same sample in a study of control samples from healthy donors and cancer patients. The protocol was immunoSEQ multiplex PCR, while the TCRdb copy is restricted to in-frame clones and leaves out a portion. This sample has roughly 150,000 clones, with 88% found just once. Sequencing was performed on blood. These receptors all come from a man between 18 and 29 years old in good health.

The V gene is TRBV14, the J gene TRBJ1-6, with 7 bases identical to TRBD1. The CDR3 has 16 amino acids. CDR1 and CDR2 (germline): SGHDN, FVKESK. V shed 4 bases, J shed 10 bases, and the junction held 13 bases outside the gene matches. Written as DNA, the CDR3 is TGTGCCAGCAGCCTCAGGGGGGACCCCGAGTGGTCACCCCTCCACTTT. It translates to CASSLRGDPEWSPLHF.

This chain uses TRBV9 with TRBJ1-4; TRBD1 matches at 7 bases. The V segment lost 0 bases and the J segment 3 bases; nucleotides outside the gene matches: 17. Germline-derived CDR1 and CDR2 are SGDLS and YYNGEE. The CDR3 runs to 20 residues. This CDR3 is CASSVGVSGTGALANEKLFF. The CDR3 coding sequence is TGTGCCAGCAGCGTAGGGGTCTCGGGAACAGGGGCTTTGGCTAATGAAAAACTGTTTTTT. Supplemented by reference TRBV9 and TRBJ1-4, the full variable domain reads DSGVTQTPKHLITATGQRVTLRCSPRSGDLSVYWYQQSLDQGLQFLIQYYNGEERAKGNILERFSAQQFPDLHSELNLSSLELGDSALYFCASSVGVSGTGALANEKLFFGSGTQLSVL.

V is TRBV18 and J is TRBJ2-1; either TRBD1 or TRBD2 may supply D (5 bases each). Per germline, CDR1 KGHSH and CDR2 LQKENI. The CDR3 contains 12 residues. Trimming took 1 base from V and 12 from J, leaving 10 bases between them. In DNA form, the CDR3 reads TGTGCCAGCTCACCACGTGAGAGGGGGCAGTTCTTC. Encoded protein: CASSPRERGQFF.

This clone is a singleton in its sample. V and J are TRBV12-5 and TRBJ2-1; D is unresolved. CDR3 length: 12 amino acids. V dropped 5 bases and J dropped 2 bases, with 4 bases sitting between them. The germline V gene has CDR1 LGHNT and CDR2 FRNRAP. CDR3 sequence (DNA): TGTGCTAGTGGTCTGACCTACAATGAGCAGTTCTTC. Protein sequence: CASGLTYNEQFF.

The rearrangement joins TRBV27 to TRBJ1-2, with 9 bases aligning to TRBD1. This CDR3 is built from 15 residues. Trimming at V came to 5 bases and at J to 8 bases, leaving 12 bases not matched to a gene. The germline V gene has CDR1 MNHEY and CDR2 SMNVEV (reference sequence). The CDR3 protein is CASSPGGQGGIGYTF. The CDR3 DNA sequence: TGTGCCAGCAGTCCAGGGGGACAGGGAGGAATCGGCTACACCTTC.

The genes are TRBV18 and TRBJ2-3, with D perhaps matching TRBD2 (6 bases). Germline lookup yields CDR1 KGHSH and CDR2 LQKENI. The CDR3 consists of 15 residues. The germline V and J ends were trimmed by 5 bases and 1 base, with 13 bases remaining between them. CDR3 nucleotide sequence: TGTGCCAGCTCATTCCGGGACTTCCGCACAGATACGCAGTATTTT. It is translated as CASSFRDFRTDTQYF.

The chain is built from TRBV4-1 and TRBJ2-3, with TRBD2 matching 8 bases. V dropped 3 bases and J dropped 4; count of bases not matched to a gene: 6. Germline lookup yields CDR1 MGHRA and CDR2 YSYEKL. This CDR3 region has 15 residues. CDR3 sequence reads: CASSQLAGSADTQYF. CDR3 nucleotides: TGCGCCAGCAGCCAGTTAGCGGGGAGTGCAGATACGCAGTATTTT.

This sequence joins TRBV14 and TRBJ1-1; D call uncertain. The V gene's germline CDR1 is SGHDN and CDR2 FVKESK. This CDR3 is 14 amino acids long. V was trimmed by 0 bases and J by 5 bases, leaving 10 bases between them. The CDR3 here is CASSQDWEDTEAFF. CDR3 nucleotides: TGTGCCAGCAGCCAAGATTGGGAAGATACTGAAGCTTTCTTT.

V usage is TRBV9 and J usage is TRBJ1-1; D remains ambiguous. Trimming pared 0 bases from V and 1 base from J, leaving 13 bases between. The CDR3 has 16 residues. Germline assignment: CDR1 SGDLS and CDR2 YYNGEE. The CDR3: CASSVAREAPNTEAFF. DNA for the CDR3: TGTGCCAGCAGCGTAGCTCGCGAGGCCCCGAACACTGAAGCTTTCTTT.

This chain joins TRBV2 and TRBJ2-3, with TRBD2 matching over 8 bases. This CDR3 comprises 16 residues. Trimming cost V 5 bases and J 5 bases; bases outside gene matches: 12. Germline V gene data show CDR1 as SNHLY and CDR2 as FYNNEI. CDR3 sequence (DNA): TGTGCCAGCAGTCGCCCCGCCGGGGGGGCCCAAGATACGCAGTATTTT. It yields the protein CASSRPAGGAQDTQYF.

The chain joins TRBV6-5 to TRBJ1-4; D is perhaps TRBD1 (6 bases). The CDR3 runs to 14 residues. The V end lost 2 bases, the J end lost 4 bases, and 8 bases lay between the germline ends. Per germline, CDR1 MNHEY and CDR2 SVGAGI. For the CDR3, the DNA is TGTGCCAGCAGTTACGAGGGGGGTAATGAAAAACTGTTTTTT. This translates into CASSYEGGNEKLFF.

CDR3 DNA: TGTGCCAGCAGCACCCAGTCCACTGAAGCTTTCTTT. Its translation: CASSTQSTEAFF. The chain employs TRBV5-6 and TRBJ1-1; the D is unclear. The CDR3 loop spans 12 amino acids. V shed 4 bases and J shed 4 bases, with 8 bases lying between them. Germline V gene data show CDR1 as SGHDT and CDR2 as YYEEEE.

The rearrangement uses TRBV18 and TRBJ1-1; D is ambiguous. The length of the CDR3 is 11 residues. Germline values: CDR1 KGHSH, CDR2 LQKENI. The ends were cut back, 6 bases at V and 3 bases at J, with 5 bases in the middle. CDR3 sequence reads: CASSTYTEAFF. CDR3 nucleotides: TGTGCCAGCTCCACCTACACTGAAGCTTTCTTT.

The CDR3 DNA reads TGTGCCAGCTCACCAGTGAGGGGGGATTCTGGAAACACCATATATTTT. The encoded protein is CASSPVRGDSGNTIYF. The rearrangement uses TRBV18 and TRBJ1-3; a possible D gene is TRBD1 (6 bases). Germline loops: CDR1 KGHSH, CDR2 LQKENI. The V end lost 2 bases, the J end lost 1 base, and 12 bases lay between the germline ends. CDR3 length: 16 amino acids.